A selection of T cell receptor beta chains follows, all from one sample in a study of regulatory T cells in long-lasting Graves disease. TCRdb called the multiplex PCR reads again in MiXCR, with one record for every CDR3 protein. The table includes hundreds of thousands of distinct CDR3 sequences, 15% to 20% detected once. The sequencing here drew on peripheral blood mononuclear cells (PBMCs), taken at new diagnosis, from a patient treated with antithyroid drugs. Every receptor here comes from a female donor with Graves disease. The CDR3 runs from the conserved cysteine through the conserved F or W. The D gene is left open where the match is weak. Only part of the rows carry a size: once, few, many, or a class if the clone is expanded.

clone size	V gene	D gene	J gene	CDR3 protein	CDR3 DNA
-	TRBV28	-	TRBJ2-7	CASSLLGGAVKQYF	TGTGCCAGCAGTTTATTGGGGGGGGCCGTCAAGCAGTACTTC
-	TRBV12-3/TRBV12-4	-	TRBJ2-7	CASSPEGEIPYEQYF	TGTGCCAGCAGCCCTGAGGGGGAGATCCCCTACGAGCAGTACTTC
many	TRBV6-2/TRBV6-3	-	TRBJ2-1	CASSDPQGPQFF	TGTGCCAGCAGTGACCCCCAGGGTCCTCAGTTCTTC
many	TRBV28	-	TRBJ2-1	CPSSLFGGRRDNEQFF	TGTCCCAGCAGTTTATTTGGGGGGAGGAGGGACAATGAGCAGTTCTTC
-	TRBV15	-	TRBJ2-7	CATSAKRRATGVGEQYF	TGTGCCACCAGCGCTAAACGGAGGGCCACCGGGGTGGGCGAGCAGTACTTC
-	TRBV4-3	-	TRBJ1-5	CASSQEAGVLNQPQHF	TGCGCCAGCAGCCAAGAGGCAGGGGTCTTAAATCAGCCCCAGCATTTT
many	TRBV7-3	-	TRBJ2-1	CASSLTAGTYSYNEQFF	TGTGCCAGCAGCTTAACCGCCGGGACTTACTCCTACAATGAGCAGTTCTTC
many	TRBV6-1	-	TRBJ2-7	CASSFDSPAPPYEQYF	TGTGCCAGCAGCTTTGACAGCCCGGCCCCGCCGTACGAGCAGTACTTC
many	TRBV11-3	-	TRBJ2-7	CASSLGGQSGYEQYF	TGTGCCAGCAGCTTAGGCGGACAGAGTGGTTACGAGCAGTACTTC
few	TRBV27	-	TRBJ2-7	CASSLGAFEYEQYF	TGTGCCAGCAGTTTAGGGGCTTTTGAATACGAGCAGTACTTC
-	TRBV6-5	-	TRBJ2-7	CASSYDTGGVSYEQYF	TGTGCCAGCAGTTACGACACCGGCGGAGTCTCCTACGAGCAGTACTTC
many	TRBV18	-	TRBJ1-2	CASSPPSRTYGYTF	TGTGCCAGCTCACCACCTTCCAGAACGTATGGCTACACCTTC
many	TRBV2	-	TRBJ1-4	CASTGLFNEKLFF	TGTGCCAGCACGGGCCTATTCAATGAAAAACTGTTTTTT
many	TRBV5-1	-	TRBJ1-1	CASSLLGGNTEAFF	TGCGCCAGCAGCTTACTCGGCGGGAACACTGAAGCTTTCTTT
many	TRBV11-2	TRBD2	TRBJ2-1	CASSFFGLAGGSSYNEQFF	TGTGCCAGCAGCTTTTTCGGACTAGCGGGAGGGAGCTCCTACAATGAGCAGTTCTTC
many	TRBV4-1	-	TRBJ1-1	CASSSGNTEAFF	TGCGCCAGCAGCTCAGGGAACACTGAAGCTTTCTTT
few	TRBV5-1	-	TRBJ2-5	CASSSGVGETQYF	TGCGCCAGCAGCTCGGGGGTCGGTGAGACCCAGTACTTC
many	TRBV28	-	TRBJ1-6	CASSLPSGAGSSYNSPLHF	TGTGCCAGCAGTTTACCTTCGGGAGCCGGCAGCTCCTATAATTCACCCCTCCACTTT
-	TRBV15	-	TRBJ2-1	CATSVDGGRFREQFF	TGTGCCACCAGCGTTGACGGTGGAAGGTTCAGGGAGCAGTTCTTC
many	TRBV5-1	-	TRBJ1-1	CASSLDTPVSNTEAFF	TGCGCCAGCAGCTTGGACACACCAGTTTCGAACACTGAAGCTTTCTTT
many	TRBV19	TRBD1	TRBJ1-1	CASSPQGLITEAFF	TGTGCCAGTAGTCCACAGGGGTTGATCACTGAAGCTTTCTTT
-	TRBV6-1	TRBD2	TRBJ2-3	CASSTPRASGRNTQYF	TGTGCCAGCAGTACGCCCCGGGCTAGCGGGAGAAATACGCAGTATTTT
many	TRBV5-1	-	TRBJ2-7	CASSLAGVMDEQYF	TGCGCCAGCAGCTTGGCGGGAGTAATGGACGAGCAGTACTTC
-	TRBV6-1	TRBD2	TRBJ2-7	CASSEAIAGTYEQYF	TGTGCCAGCAGTGAAGCAATAGCGGGAACGTACGAGCAGTACTTC
many	TRBV6-1	-	TRBJ2-7	CASLPLGSLDEQYF	TGTGCCAGCCTACCCCTCGGTAGTCTGGACGAGCAGTACTTC
-	TRBV6-2/TRBV6-3	TRBD1	TRBJ1-2	CASEPQGGGGYTF	TGTGCCAGCGAACCTCAGGGGGGAGGTGGCTACACCTTC
few	TRBV7-9	TRBD1	TRBJ2-1	CASSADRAQQFF	TGTGCCAGCAGCGCCGACAGGGCGCAGCAGTTCTTC
many	TRBV27	-	TRBJ2-7	CASSLGAHPPSSYEQYF	TGTGCCAGCAGTTTAGGCGCGCATCCCCCATCCTCCTACGAGCAGTACTTC
many	TRBV12-3/TRBV12-4	-	TRBJ2-5	CASSFTPGIQETQYF	TGTGCCAGCAGTTTTACCCCAGGGATCCAAGAGACCCAGTACTTC
-	TRBV30	TRBD1	TRBJ1-1	CAWSPQGVVNTEASF	TGTGCCTGGAGTCCCCAGGGGGTCGTGAACACTGAAGCTTCCTTT
-	TRBV27	TRBD2	TRBJ2-5	CASSPGLAGGQEAQYF	TGTGCCAGCAGCCCCGGACTAGCGGGAGGGCAAGAGGCCCAGTACTTC
-	TRBV29-1	TRBD2	TRBJ2-3	CAPLAGGWGTDTQYF	TGCGCCCCCCTAGCGGGAGGATGGGGCACAGATACGCAGTATTTT
many	TRBV29-1	-	TRBJ2-3	CSVEDPGARTDTQYF	TGCAGCGTTGAAGACCCCGGGGCCCGAACAGATACGCAGTATTTT
many	TRBV10-3	-	TRBJ2-5	CAISEGGPQETQYF	TGTGCCATCAGTGAGGGCGGACCACAAGAGACCCAGTACTTC
many	TRBV25-1	TRBD1	TRBJ2-1	CASSESLPRQGSYNEQFF	TGTGCCAGCAGTGAATCCCTTCCCCGACAGGGGTCCTACAATGAGCAGTTCTTC
many	TRBV18	-	TRBJ2-2	CASSPSSTGELFF	TGTGCCAGCTCGCCCTCCAGCACCGGGGAGCTGTTTTTT
-	TRBV19	-	TRBJ2-2	CASSIRGVTGLNTGELFF	TGTGCCAGTAGTATAAGAGGGGTTACGGGGCTTAACACCGGGGAGCTGTTTTTT
many	TRBV30	-	TRBJ2-7	CAWSNPRGKYEQYF	TGTGCCTGGAGTAACCCCAGGGGCAAATACGAGCAGTACTTC
-	TRBV5-1	-	TRBJ2-7	CASSTKGSYEQYF	TGCGCCAGCAGCACGAAGGGTTCCTACGAGCAGTACTTC
many	TRBV12-5	-	TRBJ2-5	CASGLTGSQETQYF	TGTGCTAGTGGTTTGACAGGGAGCCAAGAGACCCAGTACTTC
many	TRBV12-3/TRBV12-4	-	TRBJ2-1	CASSFGARGNNEQFF	TGTGCCAGCAGTTTTGGGGCTAGGGGGAACAATGAGCAGTTCTTC
many	TRBV11-2	TRBD1	TRBJ2-7	CASSRLRDSYEQYF	TGTGCCAGCAGCAGACTCCGGGACAGTTACGAGCAGTACTTC
-	TRBV28	-	TRBJ1-1	CASSRGVSEAFF	TGTGCCAGCAGCCGGGGGGTATCTGAAGCTTTCTTT
many	TRBV6-2/TRBV6-3	TRBD1	TRBJ1-2	CASGSRDRVGYGYTF	TGTGCCAGCGGATCTCGGGACAGGGTTGGCTATGGCTACACCTTC
many	TRBV9	-	TRBJ2-5	CASSLNPGETQYF	TGTGCCAGCAGCCTGAATCCGGGGGAGACCCAGTACTTC
many	TRBV30	-	TRBJ1-1	CAWNVGTNTEAFF	TGTGCCTGGAACGTCGGTACGAACACTGAAGCTTTCTTT
few	TRBV9	TRBD2	TRBJ2-1	CASSPSGGYNEQFF	TGTGCCAGCAGCCCTAGCGGGGGGTACAATGAGCAGTTCTTC
-	TRBV11-1	-	TRBJ2-2	CASSILNTGELFF	TGTGCCAGCAGCATCCTGAACACCGGGGAGCTGTTTTTT
many	TRBV11-2	TRBD2	TRBJ2-3	CASSLDLPGLKTDTQYF	TGTGCCAGCAGCTTAGATCTGCCGGGACTAAAGACAGATACGCAGTATTTT
-	TRBV28	TRBD2	TRBJ2-5	CASRGLAGDQETQYF	TGTGCCAGCAGAGGACTAGCGGGAGACCAAGAGACCCAGTACTTC
many	TRBV11-3	TRBD2	TRBJ2-1	CASSFGGSGRATYEQFF	TGTGCCAGCAGCTTTGGGGGCAGCGGGAGAGCAACGTATGAGCAGTTCTTC
many	TRBV14	-	TRBJ2-3	CASSQDRDTYTDTQYF	TGTGCCAGCAGCCAAGATCGGGACACCTACACAGATACGCAGTATTTT